The 15 T cell receptor beta chains below come from one sample, sequenced in a study of control samples from healthy donors and cancer patients. The repertoire was sequenced with immunoSEQ multiplex PCR; TCRdb's copy has only in-frame clones and lacks some. The sample records about 140,000 clones, roughly 90% being singletons. Specimen: blood. The source is a man younger than 40 in good health.

This CDR3 is CASSEEVSGNTIYF. Here the CDR3 DNA reads TGTGCCAGCAGCGAGGAAGTCTCTGGAAACACCATATATTTT. The rearrangement joins TRBV9 to TRBJ1-3, with unresolved D. This CDR3 has 14 residues. CDR1 is SGDLS and CDR2 is YYNGEE in the germline V gene. V lost 3 bases and J lost 0, with 7 bases in between.

The genes are TRBV4-3 and TRBJ2-6, with 13 bases matching TRBD2. The length of the CDR3 is 17 residues. CDR1 is LGHNA and CDR2 is YSLEER in the germline V gene. The V and J ends lost 1 base and 3 bases, in that order; junction bases with no gene match: 0. CDR3 sequence: CASSQGLAGGGANVLTF. The CDR3 DNA is TGCGCCAGCAGCCAAGGACTAGCGGGAGGTGGGGCCAACGTCCTGACTTTC.

V and J are TRBV27 and TRBJ2-7, with D possibly being TRBD2 (5 bases). Germline-derived CDR1 and CDR2 are MNHEY and SMNVEV (reference sequence). The CDR3 sequence is 13 residues long. Trimming took off 3 bases at V and 3 bases at J, with 9 bases between the two ends. This CDR3 is CASSFGENYEQYF. As DNA, the CDR3 is TGTGCCAGCAGTTTTGGGGAGAACTACGAGCAGTACTTC.

The chain employs TRBV21-1 and TRBJ1-5. TRBV21-1 corresponds to a pseudogene. The CDR3 consists of 15 residues. This CDR3 is CASSKAGGGNQPQHF. In DNA form, the CDR3 reads TGTGCCAGCAGCAAAGCGGGAGGGGGCAATCAGCCCCAGCATTTT.

There are a few counts of this clone. In DNA, the CDR3 is TGTGCCACTCAGGGGGCGCAGCCTGAAGCTTTCTTT. Translating it yields CATQGAQPEAFF. This chain connects TRBV19 to TRBJ1-1; 8 nucleotides line up with TRBD1. The V and J ends lost 10 bases and 6 bases, in that order; junction bases with no gene match: 7. Germline V gene sequence: CDR1 LNHDA, CDR2 SQIVND (reference sequence). The CDR3 runs to 12 residues.

The rearrangement joins TRBV19 to TRBJ1-5; 9 bases map to TRBD1. Germline V lookup: CDR1 LNHDA, CDR2 SQIVND (reference sequence). V gave up 6 bases and J gave up 2 bases; unmatched junction bases: 5. The CDR3 sequence is 15 residues long. The CDR3 region is CASRDRGQGNQPQHF. The CDR3, as DNA: TGTGCCAGTAGGGACAGGGGTCAGGGCAATCAGCCCCAGCATTTT.

This sequence joins TRBV6-5 and TRBJ1-1; D is uncertain. In germline, CDR1 is MNHEY, CDR2 SVGAGI. V dropped 6 bases and J dropped 0 bases, with 11 bases sitting between them. This CDR3 is 14 amino acids long. CDR3 protein: CASRLDTMNTEAFF. CDR3 bases: TGTGCCAGCAGACTCGACACGATGAACACTGAAGCTTTCTTT.

The chain carries TRBV29-1 and TRBJ1-1; D is unclear. This CDR3 is built from 14 residues. V was trimmed by 6 bases and J by 1 base, leaving 15 bases between them. In germline, CDR1 is SQVTM, CDR2 ANQGSEA. The CDR3 spells CSVTELSGNTEAFF. As DNA, the CDR3 is TGCAGCGTAACAGAGTTGTCCGGGAACACTGAAGCTTTCTTT.

This clone was seen a single time. The genes are TRBV15 and TRBJ1-4; 11 bases map to TRBD1. CDR1 and CDR2 (germline): LNHNV, YYDKDF (reference sequence). The CDR3 length is 17 residues. V lost 1 base, J lost 8 bases, and 9 bases stayed unmatched. The DNA of the CDR3 is TGTGCCACCAGCAGAGCACGGACAGGGGGCATGCAGGAAAAACTGTTTTTT. Residues: CATSRARTGGMQEKLFF.

The rearrangement links TRBV6-5 to TRBJ1-4; D gene unclear. This CDR3 is built from 14 residues. V was clipped by 0 bases and J by 1 base, with 3 bases between them. Germline assignment: CDR1 MNHEY and CDR2 SVGAGI. The CDR3 reads CASSYSGTNEKLFF. CDR3 nucleotides: TGTGCCAGCAGTTACTCTGGAACTAATGAAAAACTGTTTTTT.

The CDR3 DNA sequence: TGTGCCAGCTCACCCTCAGGGGGCCACGAGCAGTACTTC. It encodes CASSPSGGHEQYF. The rearrangement joins TRBV18 to TRBJ2-7, with TRBD1 matching over 8 bases. Germline lookup yields CDR1 KGHSH and CDR2 LQKENI. This CDR3 contains 13 residues. The V gene end was trimmed by 3 bases and the J gene end by 5 bases; junction bases not matched to a gene: 3. Based on the CDR3 plus reference TRBV18 and TRBJ2-7, the full variable domain is NAGVMQNPRHLVRRRGQEARLRCSPMKGHSHVYWYRQLPEEGLKFMVYLQKENIIDESGMPKERFSAEFPKEGPSILRIQQVVRGDSAAYFCASSPSGGHEQYFGPGTRLTVT.

The chain uses TRBV7-2 and TRBJ2-5; a possible D gene is TRBD2 (5 bases). The CDR3 spans 15 residues. V lost 5 bases to trimming and J lost 5 bases, with 18 bases between them. Germline CDR1 is SGHTA and CDR2 is FQGNSA. The CDR3 loop is CASSPERAGRETQYF. The DNA of the CDR3 is TGTGCCAGCAGCCCAGAGAGGGCCGGTCGTGAGACCCAGTACTTC.

This chain connects TRBV7-2 to TRBJ2-7; TRBD2 is a possible D gene (5 bases). The CDR3 is 13 amino acids. Trimming removed 3 bases at V and 1 base at J, with 7 bases between. Germline CDR1 is SGHTA and CDR2 is FQGNSA. The CDR3 protein is CASSLKRSYEQYF. The CDR3, as DNA: TGTGCCAGCAGCTTGAAGCGGTCCTACGAGCAGTACTTC.

The chain carries TRBV10-3 and TRBJ1-3; 7 nucleotides match TRBD1. Trimming at V came to 11 bases and at J to 0 bases, leaving 10 bases not matched to a gene. This CDR3 is 15 amino acids long. Germline values: CDR1 ENHRY, CDR2 SYGVKD. The CDR3 here is CAVAQGLNSGNTIYF. The CDR3 nucleotides are TGTGCCGTAGCACAGGGGCTAAACTCTGGAAACACCATATATTTT.

The chain has TRBV7-2 and TRBJ2-2, with D unclear. Germline assignment: CDR1 SGHTA and CDR2 FQGNSA. V was trimmed by 2 bases and J by 5 bases, leaving 3 bases between them. The CDR3 totals 12 residues. CDR3 sequence: CASSLFTGELFF. The CDR3 DNA is TGTGCCAGCAGCTTATTTACCGGGGAGCTGTTTTTT.